This entry describes one T cell receptor beta chain. The sample comes from a study of technical replicates of blood from a few donors. Libraries were prepared by immunoSEQ multiplex PCR; TCRdb keeps only in-frame clonotypes and omits some of them. The table lists 45,000 to 60,000 clones, approximately 94% of them singletons. Input material: PBMCs. The TCR sequence derives from a human donor in good health. Some clones in this sample may be carry-over from other donors' samples.

The CDR3 DNA follows: TGTGCCAGCAGCTTAGACCGGACCGGGGAGCTGTTTTTT. This gives the protein CASSLDRTGELFF. The chain combines TRBV11-2 with TRBJ2-2, with D unresolved. The ends were cut back, 0 bases at V and 5 bases at J, with 4 bases in the middle. The length of the CDR3 is 13 residues. Germline lookup yields CDR1 SGHAT and CDR2 FQNNGV.